These 26 T cell receptor beta chains share one sample of origin, sequenced in a study of T cells in Graves' hyperthyroidism and ophthalmopathy. Regions amplified from RNA transcripts were the TCR beta CDR3 regions. In the first-round RT-PCR of the TCR CDR3, the HTBI primer set was used. Each CDR3 protein gets one entry after TCRdb re-called the multiplex PCR reads with MiXCR. The data hold roughly 580,000 distinct CDR3 sequences, with 11% to 15% observed a single time. Sequencing was carried out using blood. All receptors come from a woman younger than 45 with Graves' hyperthyroidism that later progressed to Graves' ophthalmopathy.

This clonotype turned up a few times. The rearrangement links TRBV3-1 to TRBJ2-4; D uncertain. CDR3 size: 16 residues. Germline V gene data show CDR1 as LGHDT and CDR2 as YNNKEL (reference sequence). Trimming stripped 0 bases from V and 9 bases from J, with 18 bases between. CDR3: CASSQDFAPLDGIQYF. Here the CDR3 DNA reads TGTGCCAGCAGCCAAGATTTCGCCCCCCTAGACGGCATTCAGTACTTC.

Ten or more counts support this clonotype. The conserved phenylalanine or tryptophan normally closing the CDR3 is absent here, so this likely arose from a read error. This chain connects TRBV20-1 to TRBJ1-6; D unresolved. Trimming removed 5 bases from V and 11 bases from J, with 13 bases in between. Germline assignment: CDR1 DFQATT and CDR2 SNEGSKA (reference sequence). This CDR3 is built from 12 residues. CDR3 region: CSAYTGGAPLHL. The CDR3 nucleotides read TGCAGTGCTTACACCGGCGGGGCACCCCTCCACCTT.

This clonotype was counted many times. This chain joins TRBV19 and TRBJ1-1; 8 positions match TRBD1. V was pared by 5 bases and J by 5 bases, with 7 bases of the junction left unmatched. The germline CDR1 and CDR2 sequences are LNHDA and SQIVND (reference sequence). The CDR3 consists of 14 residues. The CDR3 protein is CASSPGQVGTEAFF. CDR3 coding DNA: TGTGCCAGTAGTCCGGGACAGGTTGGGACTGAAGCTTTCTTT.

This clonotype was seen many times. V gene TRBV29-1 combines with J gene TRBJ2-3; 10 nucleotides line up with TRBD1. V gave up 3 bases and J gave up 3 bases; unmatched junction bases: 15. Germline-derived CDR1 and CDR2 are SQVTM and ANQGSEA. CDR3 length: 18 residues. The CDR3 nucleotides are TGCAGCGTTGACGGAACGGTCCAATGGGACAGGGGTACAGATACGCAGTATTTT. This codes for CSVDGTVQWDRGTDTQYF.

This clonotype showed up just a few times. V gene TRBV9 combines with J gene TRBJ2-5; 9 nucleotides agree with TRBD1. Trimming at V came to 3 bases and at J to 4 bases, leaving 7 bases not matched to a gene. The CDR3 totals 15 residues. Germline V gene sequence: CDR1 SGDLS, CDR2 YYNGEE. In DNA, the CDR3 is TGTGCCAGCAGCGGACCGGGACAGGGATTAGAGACCCAGTACTTC. This gives the protein CASSGPGQGLETQYF. Full variable domain (missing parts from reference TRBV9 and TRBJ2-5): DSGVTQTPKHLITATGQRVTLRCSPRSGDLSVYWYQQSLDQGLQFLIQYYNGEERAKGNILERFSAQQFPDLHSELNLSSLELGDSALYFCASSGPGQGLETQYFGPGTRLLVL.

This clonotype appeared many times. This chain links TRBV4-3 with TRBJ1-1; D call uncertain. V was shortened by 0 bases and J by 5 bases, with 4 bases between the two germline ends. The CDR3 has 12 residues. Per the germline V gene, CDR1 is LGHNA and CDR2 is YSLEER. CDR3 amino acids: CASSQDRTEAFF. CDR3 sequence (DNA): TGCGCCAGCAGCCAAGACCGAACTGAAGCTTTCTTT.

This clonotype was detected ten times or more. The J gene is TRBJ1-5, the V gene TRBV12-3 or TRBV12-4; 7 nucleotides line up with TRBD1. V dropped 4 bases and J dropped 7; count of bases not matched to a gene: 7. CDR3 length: 14 residues. The CDR3 DNA reads TGTGCCAGCAGTTACAGGGGCTTCAACCAGCCCCAGCATTTT. Protein: CASSYRGFNQPQHF.

Many counts were recorded for this clonotype. The V and J genes are TRBV3-1 and TRBJ1-1; weak D call: TRBD1 (5 bases). The germline gives CDR1 LGHDT, CDR2 YNNKEL (reference sequence). Trimming cost V 1 base and J 7 bases, with 10 bases left between them. The CDR3 runs to 13 residues. Here the CDR3 reads CASSQVIRGEAFF. CDR3 bases: TGTGCCAGCAGCCAAGTGATTAGGGGTGAAGCTTTCTTT.

In its sample, this clonotype was seen many times. One end of the junction fails to match germline, which may point to a read error. This chain joins TRBV20-1 and TRBJ1-5, with TRBD1 identical over 7 bases. The CDR3 is made up of 12 amino acids. Germline V CDR1 and CDR2: DFQATT, SNEGSKA (reference sequence). DNA of the CDR3: TGCAGTGGTAGAGACAGGGATCAGCCCCAGCATTTT. Encoded protein: CSGRDRDQPQHF.

The V gene is TRBV5-1, the J gene TRBJ2-3, with 13 bases that match TRBD2. CDR1 is SGHRS, CDR2 YFSETQ, per germline. V shed 4 bases, J shed 0 bases, and the junction held 8 bases outside the gene matches. The CDR3 runs to 18 residues. The CDR3 spells CASSAGTSGITSTDTQYF. As DNA, the CDR3 is TGCGCCAGCAGCGCCGGGACTAGCGGGATTACTAGCACAGATACGCAGTATTTT.

This clonotype was observed at least ten times. The chain joins TRBV20-1 to TRBJ2-3; TRBD2 aligns across 7 bases. Germline CDR1 and CDR2: DFQATT and SNEGSKA (reference sequence). The ends lost 5 bases at V and 2 bases at J; junction bases unmatched: 10. The CDR3 length is 15 residues. The CDR3 coding sequence is TGCAGTGCTCAAGGCGGGAGCTCCGCCACAGATACGCAGTATTTT. It yields the protein CSAQGGSSATDTQYF.

This clonotype was counted many times. The CDR3: CASSSNWTGWMDSPLHF. The DNA of the CDR3 is TGTGCCAGCAGCTCGAACTGGACAGGGTGGATGGATTCACCCCTCCACTTT. This chain uses TRBV7-3 with TRBJ1-6; 8 bases are shared with TRBD1. Germline V gene lookup returns CDR1 SGHTA and CDR2 FQGTGA. The CDR3 loop spans 17 amino acids. Germline trimming cut 4 bases from V and 8 bases from J; bases unmatched to any gene: 13.

This clonotype was picked up many times. J is TRBJ1-1 and V is TRBV15; D might be TRBD1 (6 bases). CDR3 length: 15 residues. Germline-derived CDR1 and CDR2 are LNHNV and YYDKDF (reference sequence). With 1 base removed from V and 1 base from J, the gap between germline ends came to 10 bases. CDR3: CATSRVTGRNTEAFF. The DNA for the CDR3 is TGTGCCACCAGCAGAGTTACAGGGAGGAACACTGAAGCTTTCTTT.

The sample holds a few counts of this clonotype. This chain joins TRBV15 and TRBJ1-2, with 7 positions matching TRBD1. Unmatched junction bases numbered 15, after V lost 5 bases and J lost 6 bases. The CDR3 is 16 residues long. Germline values: CDR1 LNHNV, CDR2 YYDKDF (reference sequence). Written as DNA, the CDR3 is TGTGCCACCAGCGATCCGTTACAGGGGTTGGCTGATGGCTACACCTTC. Protein product: CATSDPLQGLADGYTF.

This clonotype was detected many times. Written as DNA, the CDR3 is TGTGCCTGGACCCCTCCGCCGGGGGATGAAAAACTGTTTTTT. Translating gives CAWTPPPGDEKLFF. The chain combines TRBV30 with TRBJ1-4; a possible D gene is TRBD1 (5 bases). The germline V gene encodes CDR1 GTSNPN and CDR2 SVGIG (reference sequence). The CDR3 is 14 amino acids. Deletions cut 4 bases from V and 6 bases from J, with 15 bases between.

This clonotype was picked up many times. This sequence joins TRBV7-9 and TRBJ2-7; TRBD1 might be the D (6 bases). Trimming left V 5 bases short and J 6 bases short, with 11 bases between. The CDR3 runs to 12 residues. Per germline, CDR1 SEHNR and CDR2 FQNEAQ (reference sequence). CDR3 sequence reads: CASSIQGTEQYF. The CDR3 nucleotides read TGTGCCAGCAGCATACAGGGAACCGAGCAGTACTTC. Supplemented by reference TRBV7-9 and TRBJ2-7, the full variable domain reads DTGVSQNPRHKITKRGQNVTFRCDPISEHNRLYWYRQTLGQGPEFLTYFQNEAQLEKSRLLSDRFSAERPKGSFSTLEIQRTEQGDSAMYLCASSIQGTEQYFGPGTRLTVT.

CDR3 in DNA: TGTGCCAGCAGCGGAGACAGGGAAAGCTCCTACGAGCAGTACTTC. This sequence encodes CASSGDRESSYEQYF. The chain recombines TRBV7-2 with TRBJ2-7, with TRBD1 matching 7 bases. The CDR3 is 15 amino acids. The germline gives CDR1 SGHTA, CDR2 FQGNSA. J lost 0 bases, V lost 5 bases, and 7 bases had no gene match.

This clonotype was observed a few times. The V gene is TRBV20-1, the J gene TRBJ1-5; 8 bases agree with TRBD1. V was pared by 6 bases and J by 6 bases, with 7 bases of the junction left unmatched. From germline, CDR1 is DFQATT and CDR2 SNEGSKA (reference sequence). The CDR3 has 13 amino acids. This chain's CDR3 is CSAVPGGLQPQHF. The DNA of the CDR3 is TGCAGTGCCGTTCCAGGGGGCCTTCAGCCCCAGCATTTT.

The chain links TRBV5-1 to TRBJ2-1, with 13 nucleotides matching TRBD2. The CDR3 runs 18 residues. The J segment lost 10 bases and the V segment lost 0 bases, leaving 13 bases of the junction unmatched. Germline lookup yields CDR1 SGHRS and CDR2 YFSETQ. CDR3 loop: CASSLVRGRGTSGNEQFF. The CDR3 DNA reads TGCGCCAGCAGCTTGGTCCGAGGTCGGGGGACTAGCGGGAACGAGCAGTTCTTC. Full variable domain (missing parts from reference TRBV5-1 and TRBJ2-1): KAGVTQTPRYLIKTRGQQVTLSCSPISGHRSVSWYQQTPGQGLQFLFEYFSETQRNKGNFPGRFSGRQFSNSRSEMNVSTLELGDSALYLCASSLVRGRGTSGNEQFFGPGTRLTVL.

This clonotype was seen many times. The chain couples TRBV20-1 to TRBJ2-7, with D unresolved. This CDR3 contains 16 residues. Germline V CDR1 and CDR2: DFQATT, SNEGSKA (reference sequence). The V gene lost 1 base and the J gene lost 0 bases, with 16 bases spanning the gap. CDR3 DNA sequence: TGCAGTGCTAGAGGAATGGGCGGAGTGATCTCCTACGAGCAGTACTTC. Its translation: CSARGMGGVISYEQYF.

This clonotype has only a few counts. The chain couples TRBV3-1 to TRBJ1-6; the D gene is possibly TRBD1 (5 bases). V lost 1 base, J lost 6 bases, and 10 bases lay in between. The CDR3 sequence is 15 residues long. Germline CDR1 LGHDT, CDR2 YNNKEL (reference sequence). In nucleotides, the CDR3 is TGTGCCAGCAGCCAAGGACGCGGGGGTAATTCACCCCTCCACTTT. Protein: CASSQGRGGNSPLHF. The full variable domain, rest sourced from reference TRBV3-1 and TRBJ1-6, is DTAVSQTPKYLVTQMGNDKSIKCEQNLGHDTMYWYKQDSKKFLKIMFSYNNKELIINETVPNRFSPKSPDKAHLNLHINSLELGDSAVYFCASSQGRGGNSPLHFGNGTRLTVT.

This clonotype occurred a few times. This chain uses TRBV7-9 with TRBJ2-5; TRBD1 aligns across 7 bases. The V gene's germline CDR1 is SEHNR and CDR2 FQNEAQ (reference sequence). The J segment lost 4 bases and the V segment lost 5 bases, leaving 7 bases of the junction unmatched. The CDR3 runs 14 residues. The CDR3 sequence is CASSARQGGETQYF. The DNA of the CDR3 is TGTGCCAGCAGCGCCCGACAGGGCGGAGAGACCCAGTACTTC.

V gene TRBV29-1 combines with J gene TRBJ2-3; TRBD2 matches 7 bases. CDR1 SQVTM and CDR2 ANQGSEA come from the germline V gene. The CDR3 runs 16 residues. J gave up 5 bases and V 5 bases, and 16 bases lay outside the gene matches. The CDR3 reads CSVKRGEGRVGDTQYF. The DNA for the CDR3 is TGCAGCGTTAAAAGGGGAGAAGGGAGGGTCGGAGATACGCAGTATTTT.

J is TRBJ2-5 and V is TRBV13; the match to TRBD2 covers 11 bases. The CDR3 loop spans 18 amino acids. V trimming: 4 bases; J trimming: 5 bases; junction bases outside the gene matches: 15. Germline CDR1 is PRHDT and CDR2 is FYEKMQ (reference sequence). CDR3 protein: CASSSGYVTSGSWETQYF. CDR3 sequence (DNA): TGTGCCAGCAGCTCCGGCTACGTTACTAGCGGGAGTTGGGAGACCCAGTACTTC.

In its sample, this clonotype was seen many times. The chain links TRBV19 to TRBJ2-5; the D is unclear. The CDR3 loop spans 15 amino acids. CDR1 is LNHDA and CDR2 is SQIVND in the germline V gene (reference sequence). Trimming removed 5 bases at V and 7 bases at J, with 20 bases between. This chain's CDR3 is CASSPPPSTGGTQYF. Written as DNA, the CDR3 is TGTGCCAGTAGTCCCCCCCCCAGCACGGGTGGGACCCAGTACTTC.

This clonotype was seen repeatedly, ten times or more. In DNA form, the CDR3 reads TGTGCTAGTGGTTTGCGCGTCTATGAGCAGTTCTTC. Protein sequence: CASGLRVYEQFF. The chain carries TRBV12-5 and TRBJ2-1; no clear D gene. Germline CDR1 and CDR2: LGHNT and FRNRAP. There are 12 residues in the CDR3. V lost 2 bases to trimming and J lost 8 bases, with 7 bases between them.